Each of the 14 T cell receptor beta chains below was sequenced from the same sample in a study of CD8 T cells in Susac syndrome. The RNA input was roughly 0.45 to 1 ug, and it was reverse transcribed with random hexamers. TCRdb ran MiXCR on the immunoSEQ multiplex PCR reads and lists one entry per CDR3 protein. The data contain approximately 150,000 distinct CDR3 sequences, approximately 93% of them seen just once; the ten biggest clones take up roughly 0.097%. The sequenced sample consisted of CD4+ T cells from PBMCs. The receptors come from a human donor with multiple sclerosis.

The chain has TRBV20-1 and TRBJ2-7, with TRBD1 matching over 8 bases. After removal of 7 bases from V and 2 bases from J, the junction contained 10 bases not matched to a gene. From germline, CDR1 is DFQATT and CDR2 SNEGSKA (reference sequence). The CDR3 runs to 14 residues. The CDR3 DNA sequence: TGCAGTGTTACGTTTGGACAGGGTCCCTACGAGCAGTACTTC. As protein: CSVTFGQGPYEQYF.

The chain uses TRBV2 and TRBJ2-4; TRBD2 aligns across 9 bases. Germline V gene lookup returns CDR1 SNHLY and CDR2 FYNNEI. CDR3 length: 15 amino acids. The V and J ends lost 7 bases and 1 base, in that order; junction bases with no gene match: 5. The CDR3 spells CASMGLAGAKNIQYF. CDR3 in DNA: TGTGCCAGCATGGGGCTAGCGGGGGCCAAAAACATTCAGTACTTC.

The V call is TRBV5-1, the J call TRBJ1-6; the D gene is possibly TRBD1 (5 bases). The V and J ends lost 0 bases and 7 bases respectively, with 14 bases between them. The germline CDR1 and CDR2 sequences are SGHRS and YFSETQ. The CDR3 contains 16 residues. The CDR3 DNA reads as TGCGCCAGCAGCTTGGTACCGGGGACGGGGAATTCACCCCTCCACTTT. As protein: CASSLVPGTGNSPLHF. Combining the CDR3 with reference TRBV5-1 and TRBJ1-6 gives the whole variable domain KAGVTQTPRYLIKTRGQQVTLSCSPISGHRSVSWYQQTPGQGLQFLFEYFSETQRNKGNFPGRFSGRQFSNSRSEMNVSTLELGDSALYLCASSLVPGTGNSPLHFGNGTRLTVT.

The CDR3, as DNA: TGTGCCAGCATGAAACAGGAGAACACTGAAGCTTTCTTT. Amino acids: CASMKQENTEAFF. The chain links TRBV27 to TRBJ1-1; D perhaps matches TRBD1 (5 bases). Germline CDR1 is MNHEY and CDR2 is SMNVEV (reference sequence). This CDR3 spans 13 amino acids. Trimming left V 7 bases short and J 1 base short, with 10 bases between.

The rearrangement uses TRBV6-5 and TRBJ2-5; 14 nucleotides align to TRBD2. The CDR3 has 17 residues. Losses at the gene ends were 2 bases for V and 5 bases for J; bases not matched to a gene: 7. From germline, CDR1 is MNHEY and CDR2 SVGAGI. CDR3 DNA: TGTGCCAGCAGTTACCAGGGGACTAGCGGGGGCCGGGAGACCCAGTACTTC. It translates to CASSYQGTSGGRETQYF.

In DNA, the CDR3 is TGTGCCAGCAGTTACGGGGGAGGGGGAACTGAAGCTTTCTTT. Its protein product is CASSYGGGGTEAFF. The chain couples TRBV6-6 to TRBJ1-1; a weak D match, TRBD1 (6 bases). The CDR3 totals 14 residues. Germline V gene sequence: CDR1 MNHNY, CDR2 SVGAGI (reference sequence). V was trimmed by 2 bases and J by 5 bases, leaving 12 bases between them.

The chain employs TRBV10-3 and TRBJ1-1; possibly TRBD1 for D (6 bases). CDR1 and CDR2 from the germline V gene are ENHRY and SYGVKD. Trimming pared 11 bases from V and 1 base from J, leaving 17 bases between. The CDR3 covers 14 residues. The CDR3 bases are TGTGCCGTCAACAGGGAGGGCCCGAACACTGAAGCTTTCTTT. It encodes CAVNREGPNTEAFF.

V and J are TRBV29-1 and TRBJ2-7, with 7 positions matching TRBD1. The CDR3 sequence is 16 residues long. The V gene's germline CDR1 is SQVTM and CDR2 ANQGSEA. Losses at the gene ends were 4 bases for V and 2 bases for J; bases not matched to a gene: 14. CDR3 residues: CSVGTGSGTATYEQYF. DNA of the CDR3: TGCAGCGTTGGAACTGGCTCCGGGACAGCTACCTACGAGCAGTACTTC.

This chain uses TRBV4-3 with TRBJ2-3; D is tentatively TRBD1 or TRBD2 (7 bases each). Per germline, CDR1 LGHNA and CDR2 YSLEER. The CDR3 totals 15 residues. The germline V and J ends were trimmed by 1 base and 8 bases, with 16 bases remaining between them. CDR3: CASSQAPSRGGTQYF. In DNA form, the CDR3 reads TGCGCCAGCAGCCAAGCCCCCTCCAGGGGGGGTACGCAGTATTTT.

The rearrangement joins TRBV3-1 to TRBJ2-5; D is ambiguous. V lost 1 base and J lost 1, with 4 bases in between. The CDR3 totals 13 residues. The germline V gene has CDR1 LGHDT and CDR2 YNNKEL (reference sequence). In DNA, the CDR3 is TGTGCCAGCAGCCAAGGACGCCAAGAGACCCAGTACTTC. It codes for CASSQGRQETQYF.

The chain uses TRBV5-4 and TRBJ2-3; a possible D gene is TRBD2 (6 bases). The CDR3 sequence is 16 residues long. Trimming took 4 bases from V and 2 from J, leaving 17 bases between them. CDR1 and CDR2 (germline): SGHNT, YYREEE (reference sequence). CDR3 sequence: CASSHRRGSPTDTQYF. The CDR3 region has the DNA TGTGCCAGCAGCCACCGACGGGGGAGCCCCACAGATACGCAGTATTTT.

The chain combines TRBV5-1 with TRBJ2-7, with TRBD2 identical over 10 bases. The CDR3 spans 15 residues. Germline V lookup: CDR1 SGHRS, CDR2 YFSETQ. The V segment lost 0 bases and the J segment 3 bases; nucleotides outside the gene matches: 3. CDR3 in DNA: TGCGCCAGCAGCTTGGTCCTAGCGGGAGTCTACGAGCAGTACTTC. This sequence encodes CASSLVLAGVYEQYF.

This rearrangement joins TRBV29-1 to TRBJ1-1; a weak D match, TRBD1 (6 bases). V shed 4 bases and J shed 11 bases, with 20 bases lying between them. This CDR3 comprises 13 residues. The germline V gene has CDR1 SQVTM and CDR2 ANQGSEA. In nucleotides, the CDR3 is TGCAGCGTTGTACAGGGAGAAACACTCTCGGCTTTCTTT. As protein: CSVVQGETLSAFF.

The chain has TRBV10-3 and TRBJ2-7; D might be TRBD1 (6 bases). The CDR3 contains 14 residues. Trimming stripped 2 bases from V and 2 bases from J, with 10 bases between. The germline V gene has CDR1 ENHRY and CDR2 SYGVKD. CDR3 sequence reads: CAISETGITYEQYF. CDR3 DNA sequence: TGTGCCATCAGTGAGACAGGGATAACCTACGAGCAGTACTTC.